The T cell receptor (beta chain) described here comes from a study of T cell repertoires in cytomegalovirus infection. For the study at large: Matching HLA type, along with CMV infection, was indicated by public TCR beta signatures.

Findings and caveats of the study: HLA-C-restricted TCR beta clonotypes specific for CMV led the ex vivo response. The cumulative frequency of public TCR beta families distinguished individuals who carried CMV together with the relevant HLA.

This CDR3 contains 19 residues. The germline V gene has CDR1 SNHLY and CDR2 FYNNEI. J was trimmed by 4 bases and V by 3 bases; bases with no gene match: 10. This clonotype was counted between two and nine times. What it binds is unknown. MiXCR, run by TCRdb on the reads, gives a single entry per CDR3 protein. The sample includes approximately 170,000 distinct CDR3 sequences, over 15% of them seen just once. This chain connects TRBV2 to TRBJ2-1, with TRBD2 identical over 15 bases. The TCR sequence derives from a human donor in good health (CMV status not recorded). Some clones in this sample may be carry-over from other donors' samples. The sequenced material came from CD8+ T cells from PBMCs. The CDR3 nucleotides read TGTGCCAGCAGTGACACAAGGACTAGCGGGGGGGCAGCTTACAATGAGCAGTTCTTC. Amino acids: CASSDTRTSGGAAYNEQFF. Based on the CDR3 plus reference TRBV2 and TRBJ2-1, the full variable domain is EPEVTQTPSHQVTQMGQEVILRCVPISNHLYFYWYRQILGQKVEFLVSFYNNEISEKSEIFDDQFSVERPDGSNFTLKIRSTKLEDSAMYFCASSDTRTSGGAAYNEQFFGPGTRLTVL.